The present entry profiles one T cell receptor beta chain with its context. No antigen is known for it. The J segment lost 8 bases and the V segment lost 2 bases, leaving 14 bases of the junction unmatched. The CDR3 runs 16 residues. Germline CDR1 SNHLY, CDR2 FYNNEI. TCRdb re-called the reads through MiXCR, storing one row per CDR3 protein. This sample yields about a million distinct CDR3 sequences, of which roughly 30% are seen a single time; under 15% belongs to the top ten. The entry originates in a study of T cell repertoires in cytomegalovirus infection. Study-level background: The authors relied on CMV epitopes, both recently identified HLA-C-restricted and well-studied HLA-B-restricted. Shared public TCR beta signatures pointed to both CMV infection and a matching HLA type.

Study conclusions and caveats: HLA-C-restricted CMV-specific TCR beta clonotypes prevailed in the ex vivo response. Identification of carriers of CMV plus the relevant HLA was performed using cumulative public TCR beta family frequency.

The V call is TRBV2, the J call TRBJ1-2; TRBD1 matches at 7 bases. The receptor comes from a human donor in good health (CMV status not recorded). Some clones in this sample may be carry-over from other donors' samples. Sample: cultured CD8+ T cells from PBMCs, taken from culture after CMV antigen stimulation. The CDR3 DNA reads as TGTGCCAGCAGTGAAAGGGGACAGATACTCAATTCGGGCTACACCTTC. Encoded protein: CASSERGQILNSGYTF.